The present entry profiles one T cell receptor (beta chain) with its context. What antigen it recognizes has not been identified. This sample stems from a study of T cells expressing NK-cell markers (dated by TCRdb to the early 2020s). Background on the whole study: Eight or nine donors provided sorted CD3+CD56+NKG2C+, CD3+CD56+NKG2C- and CD3+CD56-NKG2C+ T-cell subsets, whose TCR beta-chain repertoires were profiled. Among the eight sequenced donors, only one was HCMV-seronegative, while the other seven were HCMV-seropositive. The study sequenced eight donors, all healthy volunteers chosen at random: three men and five women. Sequencing of the libraries produced 2 x 150 bp reads on Illumina HiSeq 2000/2500, MiSeq or NextSeq.

The research as a whole found: Those dominant clonotypes were again the most abundant among CD3+CD56-NKG2C+ cells in a handful of donors, at roughly 28.3-65%. Whether the expanded NKG2C-expressing T cell clones were specific for HCMV antigens remained unclear. For about 6 donors, the dominant CD3+CD56+NKG2C+ clonotypes were among the top 10 CD8+ clonotypes and accounted for roughly 1.0-7.5% of CD8+ T cells.

HCMV-specific IgG was detected in serum with a commercial ELISA kit to determine HCMV serostatus. Ficoll density gradient centrifugation was used to isolate peripheral blood mononuclear cells from blood. Counted from cysteine to phenylalanine, this CDR3 has 13 amino acids. This entry has no DNA. CDR1 and CDR2 (KGHSY, FQNENV) derive from the germline V gene. The sequencing machine was an Illumina HiSeq 2000. The TCR beta cDNA libraries were made using 5'RACE template switching, a step that added both a universal primer site and unique molecular identifiers. Synthesis of cDNA was primed from the TCR beta constant segment and was followed by two consecutive PCR amplification steps. The authors' analysis ran thus. Reads were demultiplexed and grouped by UMI with MIGEC, and clonotypes were assembled and quantified with MiTCR. To exclude erroneous sequences, only TCR cDNA sequences supported by at least two reads were retained. The tcR package was used for downstream repertoire analysis, and clonotypes were matched between fractions using CDR3 nucleotide sequence together with V segment. VDJmatch was used to annotate antigen specificity against VDJdb, with one amino acid substitution allowed in CDR3. After reprocessing by TCRdb, each CDR3 protein sequence is one entry, and no DNA is given. TCRdb's processing, not the study's, gives the V and J calls here. This sample's table contains about 390,000 distinct CDR3 sequences. The top ten clonotypes cover about 10% of the sample.

The chain was built from TRBV16 and TRBJ2-3. This TCR was sampled from a woman between 45 and 60 years old in good health. Donor details come from another sample of the same person, matched by shared clones. Sequencing input: blood T cells: a sorted CD56 or NKG2C T cell subset, CD4+ or CD8+ T cells, or bulk PBMC T cells (not recorded which). The CDR3 region has the sequence CASSQSRTDPQYF.